This TCR beta chain was retrieved from a study of blood T cell repertoires in COVID-19. Looking at the study overall: Researchers got acute and convalescent COVID-19 samples from the United States, Italy and Spain. PBMCs, B-cell-depleted T cells, or T cells were the source of the cDNA or gDNA that made up the material.

This CDR3 has 20 amino acids. V was cut by 0 bases and J by 0 bases, with 20 bases left in between. Germline values: CDR1 LGHNA, CDR2 YNFKEQ. The authors' processing: Researchers report that nucleated cell counts were estimated from reference gene primer amplification. Clones were sequenced by immunoSEQ multiplex PCR, and TCRdb holds only the in-frame ones, with some missing. V and J calls plus clone size are reproduced from that table; the DNA served to infer D and trimming. The table records around 77,000 clones, 82% of them present only once. The chain carries TRBV4-2 and TRBJ1-4, with a possible D match to TRBD1 (6 bases). Sample: peripheral blood. The source of this sequence is a human donor in a cohort sampled during active COVID-19. The CDR3 DNA sequence: TGTGCCAGCAGCCAAGATCTGCCGGGACACTTCCCCGCAACTAATGAAAAACTGTTTTTT. The encoded protein is CASSQDLPGHFPATNEKLFF.